This T cell receptor beta chain emerged from a study of Ad26.COV2.S vaccination and SARS-CoV-2 variants. Repertoires were generated with immunoSEQ multiplex PCR, while TCRdb's copy carries only in-frame clones and drops some. Among tens of thousands of clones listed, approximately 81% were seen once. On this clone itself: Antigen specificity is unknown.

This CDR3 comprises 14 residues. The V gene's germline CDR1 is MDHEN and CDR2 SYDVKM. With 3 bases removed from V and 9 bases from J, the gap between germline ends came to 17 bases. Study conclusions and caveats: Participants in the vaccine arm had higher spike-specific TCR breadth; placebo recipients had lower.

The source is a human donor who had recovered from COVID-19. J is TRBJ1-1 and V is TRBV28, with D unresolved. The material sequenced was peripheral blood, taken after recovery from COVID-19. CDR3 amino acids: CASSFQAVPWKAFF. The CDR3 DNA sequence: TGTGCCAGCAGTTTTCAAGCCGTTCCCTGGAAAGCTTTCTTT.